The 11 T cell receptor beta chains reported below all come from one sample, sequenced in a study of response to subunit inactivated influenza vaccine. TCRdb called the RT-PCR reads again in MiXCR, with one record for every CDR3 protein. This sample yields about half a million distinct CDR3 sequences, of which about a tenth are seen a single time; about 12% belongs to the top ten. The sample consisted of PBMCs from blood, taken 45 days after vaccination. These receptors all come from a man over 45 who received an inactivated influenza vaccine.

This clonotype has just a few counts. The CDR3 sequence: CASSRTGGTNTEAFF. The CDR3 nucleotides read TGCGCCAGCAGTCGCACAGGGGGCACGAACACTGAAGCTTTCTTT. This chain connects TRBV5-1 to TRBJ1-1, with TRBD1 matching 9 bases. The V segment lost 5 bases and the J segment 1 base; nucleotides outside the gene matches: 6. This CDR3 spans 15 amino acids. Germline V CDR1 and CDR2: SGHRS, YFSETQ.

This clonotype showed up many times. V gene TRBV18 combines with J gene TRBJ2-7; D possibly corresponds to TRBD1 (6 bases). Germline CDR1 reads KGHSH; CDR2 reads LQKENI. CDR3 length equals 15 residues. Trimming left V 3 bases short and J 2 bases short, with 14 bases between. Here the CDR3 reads CASSPVPGDTYEQYF. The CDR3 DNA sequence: TGTGCCAGCTCACCCGTTCCTGGGGACACCTACGAGCAGTACTTC.

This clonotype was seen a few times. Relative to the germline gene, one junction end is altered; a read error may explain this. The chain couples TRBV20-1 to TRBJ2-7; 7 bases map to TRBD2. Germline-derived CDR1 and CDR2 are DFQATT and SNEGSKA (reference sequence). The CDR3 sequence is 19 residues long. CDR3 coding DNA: TGCTGTGCTAGGCCCCTCTACCTTGAGGGAGGGCCTTCAAGGTACGAGCAGTACTTC. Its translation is CCARPLYLEGGPSRYEQYF.

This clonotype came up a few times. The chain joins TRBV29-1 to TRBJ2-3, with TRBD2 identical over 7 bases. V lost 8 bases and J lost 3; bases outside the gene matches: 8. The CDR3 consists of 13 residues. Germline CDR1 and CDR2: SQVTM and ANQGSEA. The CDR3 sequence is CSSGLVETDTQYF. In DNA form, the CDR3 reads TGCAGCTCCGGACTAGTTGAAACAGATACGCAGTATTTT.

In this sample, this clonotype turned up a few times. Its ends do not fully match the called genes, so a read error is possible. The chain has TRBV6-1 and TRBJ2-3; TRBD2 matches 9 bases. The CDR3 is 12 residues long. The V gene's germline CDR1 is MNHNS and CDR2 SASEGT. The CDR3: CASSRVAGDPHF. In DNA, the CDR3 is TGTGCCAGCAGCCGTGTAGCGGGAGACCCCCATTTT.

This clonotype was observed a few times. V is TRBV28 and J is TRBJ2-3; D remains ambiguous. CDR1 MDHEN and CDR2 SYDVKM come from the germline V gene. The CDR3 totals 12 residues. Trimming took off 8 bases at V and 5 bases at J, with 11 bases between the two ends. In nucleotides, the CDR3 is TGTGCCAGCCTGGGGTATAGAGATACGCAGTATTTT. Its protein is CASLGYRDTQYF.

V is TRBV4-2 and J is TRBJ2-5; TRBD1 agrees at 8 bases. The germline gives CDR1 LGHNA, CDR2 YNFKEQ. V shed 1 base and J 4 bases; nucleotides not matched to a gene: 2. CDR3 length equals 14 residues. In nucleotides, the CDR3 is TGTGCCAGCAGCCAAGGACAGGGGATAGAGACCCAGTACTTC. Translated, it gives CASSQGQGIETQYF.

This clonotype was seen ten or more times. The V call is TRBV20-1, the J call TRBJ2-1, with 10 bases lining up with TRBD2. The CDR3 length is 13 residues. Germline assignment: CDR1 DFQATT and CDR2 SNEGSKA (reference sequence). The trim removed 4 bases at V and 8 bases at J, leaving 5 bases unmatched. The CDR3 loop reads CSAISGGLDEQFF. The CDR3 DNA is TGCAGTGCTATTAGCGGGGGGTTGGATGAGCAGTTCTTC.

CDR3 sequence: CASSLDRDRRRWETQYF. The DNA of the CDR3 is TGTGCCAGCAGCTTAGATCGGGACAGGCGAAGATGGGAGACCCAGTACTTC. The chain is built from TRBV7-8 and TRBJ2-5, with TRBD1 identical over 8 bases. The J segment lost 5 bases and the V segment lost 1 base, leaving 12 bases of the junction unmatched. The CDR3 has 17 amino acids. Per the germline V gene, CDR1 is SGHVS and CDR2 is FQNEAQ.

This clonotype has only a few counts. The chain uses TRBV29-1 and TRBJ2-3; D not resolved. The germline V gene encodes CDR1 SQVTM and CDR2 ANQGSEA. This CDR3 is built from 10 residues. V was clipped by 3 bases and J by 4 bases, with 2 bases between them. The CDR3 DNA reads TGCAGCGTTGAGGCAGATACGCAGTATTTT. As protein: CSVEADTQYF.

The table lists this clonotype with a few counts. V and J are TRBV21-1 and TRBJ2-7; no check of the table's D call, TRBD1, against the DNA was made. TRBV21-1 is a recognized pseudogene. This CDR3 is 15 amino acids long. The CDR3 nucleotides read TGTGCCAGCAGCTACCCGACAGGGCTGGATTGCGAGCAGTACTTC. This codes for CASSYPTGLDCEQYF.